Listed below are T cell receptor beta chains from one sample, sequenced in a study of T cells in Graves' hyperthyroidism and ophthalmopathy. One entry per CDR3 protein results from TCRdb running MiXCR on the multiplex PCR reads. In the table there are roughly 750,000 distinct CDR3 sequences, over 15% of which are singletons. Material for sequencing was blood. The receptors were sampled from a man aged 18 to 30 with Graves' hyperthyroidism. The CDR3 runs from the conserved cysteine through the conserved F or W. D genes are given only for firm matches. Only part of the rows carry a size: once, few, many, or a class if the clone is expanded.

TRBV6-1,-,TRBJ2-7,-,CASSLPGSPLEQYF,TGTGCCAGCAGTCTCCCCGGGAGCCCCCTCGAGCAGTACTTC
TRBV5-6,-,TRBJ2-2,TRBD2,CASSLLGTSGTYTGELFF,TGTGCCAGCAGCTTGCTGGGGACTAGCGGGACCTACACCGGGGAGCTGTTTTTT
TRBV5-1,-,TRBJ1-1,-,CASSLKASEAFF,TGCGCCAGCAGCTTGAAGGCGTCTGAAGCTTTCTTT
TRBV4-1,-,TRBJ2-7,TRBD2,CASSQDSLAGVVQYF,TGCGCCAGCAGCCAAGATTCCCTAGCGGGAGTTGTGCAGTACTTC
TRBV15,few,TRBJ2-1,TRBD2,CATSRSPLAGVRNEQFF,TGTGCCACCAGCAGATCGCCACTAGCGGGAGTAAGAAATGAGCAGTTCTTC
TRBV9,-,TRBJ2-1,-,CASSLGGGGRGNEQFF,TGTGCCAGCAGCTTGGGGGGAGGGGGAAGGGGCAATGAGCAGTTCTTC
TRBV2,few,TRBJ1-5,-,CASKKGDQPQHF,TGTGCCAGCAAGAAGGGTGATCAGCCCCAGCATTTT
TRBV28,many,TRBJ2-7,-,CASSLFGARSSYEQYF,TGTGCCAGCAGTTTATTTGGCGCGCGGAGCTCCTACGAGCAGTACTTC
TRBV20-1,many,TRBJ2-5,TRBD2,CSARDRASGLQETQYF,TGCAGTGCTAGAGATCGGGCTAGCGGGCTCCAAGAGACCCAGTACTTC
TRBV12-3/TRBV12-4,-,TRBJ1-2,TRBD1,CASSPNGQGHYGYTF,TGTGCCAGCAGTCCCAATGGACAGGGGCACTATGGCTACACCTTC
TRBV20-1,-,TRBJ2-1,-,CSARQWEWEINEQFF,TGCAGTGCTCGCCAGTGGGAGTGGGAGATAAATGAGCAGTTCTTC
TRBV12-3/TRBV12-4,many,TRBJ2-3,TRBD2,CASSFRAAGGPRSTDTQYF,TGTGCCAGCAGCTTCAGGGCGGCGGGAGGGCCCCGGAGCACAGATACGCAGTATTTT
TRBV7-9,-,TRBJ1-1,-,CASSPGQLKAFF,TGTGCCAGCAGCCCCGGACAGCTAAAAGCTTTCTTT
TRBV11-3,many,TRBJ2-1,TRBD2,CASSLMGLAGDEQFF,TGTGCCAGCAGCTTAATGGGACTAGCGGGAGATGAGCAGTTCTTC
TRBV7-9,few,TRBJ2-1,-,CASRTPRKGFYNEQFF,TGTGCCAGCAGAACTCCCCGAAAAGGGTTCTACAATGAGCAGTTCTTC
TRBV18,few,TRBJ2-3,-,CASSPPMESDTQYF,TGTGCCAGCTCACCACCGATGGAATCAGATACGCAGTATTTT
TRBV20-1,-,TRBJ2-2,TRBD1,CSARDPGTGGAGELFF,TGCAGTGCTAGAGATCCAGGGACAGGGGGTGCCGGGGAGCTGTTTTTT
TRBV3-1,few,TRBJ2-3,-,CASSQGTALYDTQYF,TGTGCCAGCAGCCAAGGGACAGCGCTATACGATACGCAGTATTTT
TRBV7-3,many,TRBJ2-5,TRBD2,CASSLGTLAAQETQYF,TGTGCCAGCAGCTTAGGGACCCTAGCGGCACAAGAGACCCAGTACTTC
TRBV4-3,many,TRBJ2-7,-,CASSHTEGSSYEQYF,TGCGCCAGCAGCCACACCGAGGGGAGCTCCTACGAGCAGTACTTC
TRBV4-1,-,TRBJ1-6,-,CASRSGGWQHNSPLHF,TGCGCCAGCAGGTCTGGAGGTTGGCAGCATAATTCACCCCTCCACTTT
TRBV27,many,TRBJ1-2,TRBD1,CASSRQGANYGYTF,TGTGCCAGCAGTCGACAGGGGGCTAACTATGGCTACACCTTC
TRBV3-1,many,TRBJ2-1,-,CASSLRDLLHEQFF,TGTGCCAGCAGCCTCCGGGATCTCCTCCATGAGCAGTTCTTC
TRBV30,-,TRBJ2-1,-,CAWTPSGLPNNEQFF,TGTGCCTGGACACCTTCGGGACTCCCCAACAATGAGCAGTTCTTC
TRBV2,-,TRBJ1-4,-,CASSPGVLDEKLFF,TGTGCCAGCAGTCCCGGAGTGTTGGATGAAAAACTGTTTTTT
TRBV6-2/TRBV6-3,-,TRBJ2-2,-,CASRQGGHTGELFF,TGTGCCAGTAGACAGGGAGGCCACACCGGGGAGCTGTTTTTT
TRBV11-2,many,TRBJ2-2,TRBD2,CASSHLAGTVTGELFF,TGTGCCAGCAGCCATTTAGCGGGAACGGTTACCGGGGAGCTGTTTTTT
TRBV7-9,few,TRBJ2-2,-,CASSLGRGAGELFF,TGTGCCAGCAGCTTAGGGAGAGGCGCCGGGGAGCTGTTTTTT
TRBV27,-,TRBJ1-1,-,CASSLRVTGYTEAFF,TGTGCCAGCAGTTTGCGTGTTACCGGGTACACTGAAGCTTTCTTT
TRBV11-1,few,TRBJ2-7,TRBD1,CASSRGQDYPYEQYF,TGTGCCAGCAGCCGGGGACAGGACTACCCCTACGAGCAGTACTTC
TRBV27,many,TRBJ2-7,-,CASSLRRGPYEQYF,TGTGCCAGCAGTTTAAGACGGGGCCCCTACGAGCAGTACTTC
TRBV11-2,many,TRBJ2-1,TRBD2,CASSRLAATRNEQFF,TGTGCCAGCAGTCGACTAGCGGCCACCAGGAATGAGCAGTTCTTC